The 32 T cell receptor beta chains presented below share a single source sample, sequenced in a study of shared clonotypes between healthy human individuals. Assay used: immunoSEQ multiplex PCR; TCRdb lists only in-frame clones, some missing. The sample has roughly 1,800,000 clones, around 96% seen once. The naive CD8 subset, CD45RO-negative cells positively selected for CCR7, excluded terminally differentiated effector memory CD45RA+ cells. The sequenced sample consisted of naive CD8+ T cells sorted from blood. Receptor source: a man aged 18 to 30 in good health.

The gene calls are TRBV12-5 and TRBJ1-2; no clear D gene. The CDR3 totals 17 residues. The V gene's germline CDR1 is LGHNT and CDR2 FRNRAP. Between the trimmed V and J ends, which lost 0 bases and 6 bases, there was a span of 20 bases. The CDR3 protein is CASGLVLGSVGDHGYTF. For the CDR3, the DNA is TGTGCTAGTGGTTTGGTACTTGGCAGTGTGGGAGATCATGGCTACACCTTC.

Only one count was recorded for this clone. This chain connects TRBV5-1 to TRBJ2-5, with 8 bases lining up with TRBD1. Germline V gene lookup returns CDR1 SGHRS and CDR2 YFSETQ. Trimming removed 5 bases from V and 5 bases from J; junction bases left unmatched: 8. CDR3 length: 14 residues. The CDR3 nucleotides are TGCGCCAGCAGGGGAACAGGGGGGTTTGAGACCCAGTACTTC. This encodes CASRGTGGFETQYF.

This chain uses TRBV6-5 with TRBJ1-5; possible D gene TRBD1, 5 bases. This CDR3 has 13 amino acids. Germline-derived CDR1 and CDR2 are MNHEY and SVGAGI. V was trimmed by 4 bases and J by 5 bases, leaving 9 bases between them. CDR3 region: CASSLGVHQPQHF. CDR3 sequence (DNA): TGTGCCAGCAGTTTAGGGGTACATCAGCCCCAGCATTTT.

The chain uses TRBV30 and TRBJ2-2; TRBD1 matches 7 bases. The V gene's germline CDR1 is GTSNPN and CDR2 SVGIG (reference sequence). The trim removed 5 bases at V and 5 bases at J, leaving 2 bases unmatched. The CDR3 covers 12 residues. The CDR3 DNA sequence: TGTGCCTGGGAGACAGGGACCGGGGAGCTGTTTTTT. Translated, it gives CAWETGTGELFF.

The genes are TRBV4-1 and TRBJ1-6; D is uncertain. In germline, CDR1 is MGHRA, CDR2 YSYEKL. The CDR3 has 15 residues. Trimming pared 0 bases from V and 9 bases from J, leaving 12 bases between. The CDR3: CASSQEVIGGSPLHF. The CDR3 coding sequence is TGCGCCAGCAGCCAAGAAGTAATAGGCGGTTCACCCCTCCACTTT.

The rearrangement joins TRBV2 to TRBJ2-2; TRBD2 matches at 13 bases. Germline trimming cut 4 bases from V and 0 bases from J; bases unmatched to any gene: 2. The germline CDR1 and CDR2 sequences are SNHLY and FYNNEI. This CDR3 comprises 17 residues. The CDR3 loop is CASSGTSGGTNTGELFF. The CDR3 DNA reads TGTGCCAGCAGTGGGACTAGCGGGGGCACGAACACCGGGGAGCTGTTTTTT.

V is TRBV30 and J is TRBJ2-7, with D hard to call. Germline values: CDR1 GTSNPN, CDR2 SVGIG (reference sequence). V lost 5 bases and J 3 bases, leaving 11 bases between the germline ends. This CDR3 has 12 residues. The CDR3 DNA follows: TGTGCCTGGGGCCCGGACGGCTACGAGCAGTACTTC. It codes for CAWGPDGYEQYF.

In this sample, this clone turned up once. The chain recombines TRBV7-6 with TRBJ2-1; 8 nucleotides line up with TRBD2. The V and J ends lost 2 bases and 8 bases, in that order; junction bases with no gene match: 5. This CDR3 region has 14 residues. In germline, CDR1 is SGHVS, CDR2 FNYEAQ. The CDR3 protein is CASSLILAGHEQFF. The CDR3, as DNA: TGTGCCAGCAGCTTAATCCTAGCGGGCCATGAGCAGTTCTTC.

This clone has only one observation. J is TRBJ2-7 and V is TRBV27; 10 bases align to TRBD1. With 8 bases clipped from V and 4 bases from J, the junction kept 8 bases outside the gene matches. Germline V gene lookup returns CDR1 MNHEY and CDR2 SMNVEV (reference sequence). The CDR3 contains 14 residues. CDR3 region: CASGPGTGDYEQYF. The DNA of the CDR3 is TGTGCCAGCGGACCCGGGACAGGGGATTACGAGCAGTACTTC.

This rearrangement joins TRBV7-9 to TRBJ2-5; D is uncertain. V lost 3 bases to trimming and J lost 3 bases, with 8 bases between them. Germline V gene lookup returns CDR1 SEHNR and CDR2 FQNEAQ (reference sequence). The CDR3 extends over 13 amino acids. CDR3: CASSLFSEETQYF. The CDR3 DNA follows: TGTGCCAGCAGCTTGTTCAGCGAAGAGACCCAGTACTTC. The complete variable domain, with remaining parts taken from reference TRBV7-9 and TRBJ2-5, reads DTGVSQNPRHKITKRGQNVTFRCDPISEHNRLYWYRQTLGQGPEFLTYFQNEAQLEKSRLLSDRFSAERPKGSFSTLEIQRTEQGDSAMYLCASSLFSEETQYFGPGTRLLVL.

The chain joins TRBV7-9 to TRBJ2-1, with TRBD2 identical over 13 bases. The CDR3 consists of 19 residues. The V gene end was trimmed by 4 bases and the J gene end by 1 base; junction bases not matched to a gene: 10. The germline CDR1 and CDR2 sequences are SEHNR and FQNEAQ (reference sequence). Written as DNA, the CDR3 is TGTGCCAGCAGCTACCCGACTAGCGGGGGGAGTGGGTCCTACAATGAGCAGTTCTTC. Protein product: CASSYPTSGGSGSYNEQFF.

This chain links TRBV19 with TRBJ1-2, with 7 bases that match TRBD1. Germline V gene lookup returns CDR1 LNHDA and CDR2 SQIVND (reference sequence). The CDR3 spans 14 residues. V shed 6 bases and J 0 bases; nucleotides not matched to a gene: 4. In DNA form, the CDR3 reads TGTGCCAGTAGAGGGGGACAGCCTAACTATGGCTACACCTTC. This translates into CASRGGQPNYGYTF.

The chain recombines TRBV9 with TRBJ2-3; TRBD2 matches 7 bases. Germline loops: CDR1 SGDLS, CDR2 YYNGEE. V trimming: 3 bases; J trimming: 6 bases; junction bases outside the gene matches: 7. The CDR3 sequence is 14 residues long. As DNA, the CDR3 is TGTGCCAGCAGCGCTGGAGGGAGGGACGATACGCAGTATTTT. It encodes CASSAGGRDDTQYF.

V is TRBV9 and J is TRBJ1-2; a weak D match, TRBD1 (6 bases). This CDR3 region has 16 residues. V lost 4 bases, J lost 3 bases, and 19 bases lay in between. The germline V gene has CDR1 SGDLS and CDR2 YYNGEE. The CDR3 DNA reads TGTGCCAGCAGCCCTAAATCGACAGGATTGGACTATGGCTACACCTTC. Amino acid sequence: CASSPKSTGLDYGYTF.

This chain uses TRBV5-6 with TRBJ1-6; D is unresolved. This CDR3 comprises 15 residues. Germline V gives CDR1 SGHDT, CDR2 YYEEEE. Trimming left V 0 bases short and J 0 bases short, with 4 bases between. CDR3 sequence: CASSLGNSYNSPLHF. DNA for the CDR3: TGTGCCAGCAGCTTGGGCAACTCCTATAATTCACCCCTCCACTTT.

This chain links TRBV27 with TRBJ1-2, with 10 positions matching TRBD1. Germline lookup yields CDR1 MNHEY and CDR2 SMNVEV (reference sequence). Germline trimming cut 10 bases from V and 3 bases from J; bases unmatched to any gene: 5. The CDR3 is 13 amino acids. The CDR3 coding sequence is TGTGCCACCTGGACAGGGGGGGACTATGGCTACACCTTC. It codes for CATWTGGDYGYTF.

The chain is built from TRBV7-9 and TRBJ2-4; 8 bases fit TRBD2. Germline values: CDR1 SEHNR, CDR2 FQNEAQ (reference sequence). After removal of 3 bases from V and 2 bases from J, the junction contained 3 bases not matched to a gene. The length of the CDR3 is 15 residues. Written as DNA, the CDR3 is TGTGCCAGCAGCTTGGCTAGCGGGTCCAAAAACATTCAGTACTTC. Its protein product is CASSLASGSKNIQYF.

The gene calls are TRBV29-1 and TRBJ2-7; D not resolved. V gave up 0 bases and J gave up 4 bases, with 19 bases separating them. Germline CDR1 is SQVTM and CDR2 is ANQGSEA. The CDR3 is 16 amino acids. CDR3 sequence (DNA): TGCAGCGTTGAAGAACGGGCCGGCGCCACTTGGTACGAGCAGTACTTC. Protein product: CSVEERAGATWYEQYF.

The CDR3 loop reads CASSLEGIGGNSPLHF. DNA of the CDR3: TGTGCCAGCAGCTTGGAAGGAATCGGGGGTAATTCACCCCTCCACTTT. J is TRBJ1-6 and V is TRBV7-9; D possibly corresponds to TRBD1 (5 bases). V lost 3 bases and J lost 6, with 15 bases in between. This CDR3 region has 16 residues. Germline V CDR1 and CDR2: SEHNR, FQNEAQ (reference sequence).

This sequence joins TRBV19 and TRBJ2-7; a weak D match, TRBD2 (6 bases). Germline V gene lookup returns CDR1 LNHDA and CDR2 SQIVND (reference sequence). The length of the CDR3 is 16 residues. Deletions cut 4 bases from V and 0 bases from J, with 16 bases between. This CDR3 reads CASSTRERGFSYEQYF. The CDR3 bases are TGTGCCAGTAGTACCCGGGAGAGGGGTTTCTCCTACGAGCAGTACTTC.

This clone was seen a single time. The J gene is TRBJ2-7, the V gene TRBV29-1; D is possibly TRBD2 (5 bases). Germline CDR1 reads SQVTM; CDR2 reads ANQGSEA. Trimming stripped 5 bases from V and 3 bases from J, with 14 bases between. This CDR3 has 13 residues. CDR3 bases: TGCAGCGTTTTTGAGGGAACCTACTACGAGCAGTACTTC. This sequence encodes CSVFEGTYYEQYF.

The V call is TRBV28, the J call TRBJ1-3; perhaps TRBD1 as D (5 bases). This CDR3 spans 16 amino acids. Trimming removed 2 bases at V and 4 bases at J, with 15 bases between. The germline gives CDR1 MDHEN, CDR2 SYDVKM. The CDR3 DNA reads as TGTGCCAGCAGTTTAATCAGGGACCTCTGGGGAAACACCATATATTTT. Its protein is CASSLIRDLWGNTIYF.

The chain is built from TRBV4-1 and TRBJ2-7; 8 bases are shared with TRBD1. Germline CDR1 MGHRA, CDR2 YSYEKL. V lost 1 base and J lost 5; bases outside the gene matches: 7. The CDR3 sequence is 15 residues long. In DNA, the CDR3 is TGCGCCAGCAGCCAAGTTGGACAGGGCTTCGACGAGCAGTACTTC. Protein: CASSQVGQGFDEQYF.

This chain links TRBV2 with TRBJ2-2, with D perhaps TRBD1 (6 bases). The germline V gene has CDR1 SNHLY and CDR2 FYNNEI. The CDR3 extends over 14 amino acids. Trimming left V 6 bases short and J 7 bases short, with 15 bases between. The CDR3 protein is CASSLYRVDGELFF. The CDR3, as DNA: TGTGCCAGCAGCCTCTACAGGGTTGACGGGGAGCTGTTTTTT.

On this clone itself: The sample contains more than one DNA sequence encoding this CDR3. The chain links TRBV6-5 to TRBJ1-5; D perhaps matches TRBD1 (6 bases). Germline CDR1 reads MNHEY; CDR2 reads SVGAGI. The CDR3 covers 14 residues. Trimming removed 2 bases at V and 5 bases at J, with 10 bases between. CDR3: CASSYTEGDQPQHF. CDR3 bases: TGTGCCAGCAGTTACACGGAGGGGGATCAGCCCCAGCATTTT.

V usage is TRBV6-6 and J usage is TRBJ1-1; D is uncertain. The CDR3 sequence is 13 residues long. The germline V and J ends were trimmed by 2 bases and 5 bases, with 9 bases remaining between them. Germline CDR1 reads MNHNY; CDR2 reads SVGAGI (reference sequence). CDR3 loop: CASSYEVGTEAFF. CDR3 bases: TGTGCCAGCAGTTACGAAGTTGGGACTGAAGCTTTCTTT.

The V gene is TRBV27, the J gene TRBJ2-2; D is possibly TRBD1 (9 bases). In germline, CDR1 is MNHEY, CDR2 SMNVEV (reference sequence). Trimming stripped 8 bases from V and 7 bases from J, with 29 bases between. The length of the CDR3 is 18 residues. The CDR3 reads CASARGDRVSTVSGELFF. The CDR3 nucleotides read TGTGCCAGCGCGCGGGGGGACAGGGTCTCTACGGTGAGCGGGGAGCTGTTTTTT.

This clone appeared a few times. The chain is built from TRBV10-1 and TRBJ1-2, with unresolved D. The CDR3 runs 13 residues. Looked up from germline, CDR1 is WNHNN and CDR2 is SYGVQD (reference sequence). V dropped 0 bases and J dropped 4 bases, with 6 bases sitting between them. The DNA for the CDR3 is TGCGCCAGCAGTGAGTCGGGTACCTATGGCTACACCTTC. Its translation is CASSESGTYGYTF.

This chain connects TRBV28 to TRBJ1-2; D gene unclear. Trimming took off 3 bases at V and 6 bases at J, with 14 bases between the two ends. Per germline, CDR1 MDHEN and CDR2 SYDVKM. This CDR3 comprises 14 residues. The CDR3 loop is CASSLWRERNGYTF. The CDR3 nucleotides read TGTGCCAGCAGTTTGTGGAGGGAAAGGAATGGCTACACCTTC.

The chain employs TRBV15 and TRBJ1-6; D is unclear. The CDR3 runs to 12 residues. The germline CDR1 and CDR2 sequences are LNHNV and YYDKDF (reference sequence). V lost 3 bases and J 6 bases, leaving 3 bases between the germline ends. The CDR3 spells CATSSFNSPLHF. For the CDR3, the DNA is TGTGCCACCAGCAGCTTTAATTCACCCCTCCACTTT. Combining the CDR3 with reference TRBV15 and TRBJ1-6 gives the whole variable domain DAMVIQNPRYQVTQFGKPVTLSCSQTLNHNVMYWYQQKSSQAPKLLFHYYDKDFNNEADTPDNFQSRRPNTSFCFLDIRSPGLGDTAMYLCATSSFNSPLHFGNGTRLTVT.

In its sample, this clone was seen once. The rearrangement joins TRBV9 to TRBJ2-7, with 11 nucleotides matching TRBD2. The CDR3 contains 16 residues. V was clipped by 0 bases and J by 2 bases; unmatched bases: 4. Per the germline V gene, CDR1 is SGDLS and CDR2 is YYNGEE. The CDR3 DNA reads TGTGCCAGCAGCGTAGTGGGACTAGCGGCTACCTACGAGCAGTACTTC. This codes for CASSVVGLAATYEQYF.

As for this clone: The same CDR3 also results from other DNA sequences found in this sample. This rearrangement joins TRBV28 to TRBJ2-7; D is unclear. The CDR3 consists of 12 residues. V lost 2 bases to trimming and J lost 2 bases, with 4 bases between them. Germline values: CDR1 MDHEN, CDR2 SYDVKM. The CDR3 loop reads CASSLVPYEQYF. The DNA of the CDR3 is TGTGCCAGCAGTTTAGTCCCCTACGAGCAGTACTTC.